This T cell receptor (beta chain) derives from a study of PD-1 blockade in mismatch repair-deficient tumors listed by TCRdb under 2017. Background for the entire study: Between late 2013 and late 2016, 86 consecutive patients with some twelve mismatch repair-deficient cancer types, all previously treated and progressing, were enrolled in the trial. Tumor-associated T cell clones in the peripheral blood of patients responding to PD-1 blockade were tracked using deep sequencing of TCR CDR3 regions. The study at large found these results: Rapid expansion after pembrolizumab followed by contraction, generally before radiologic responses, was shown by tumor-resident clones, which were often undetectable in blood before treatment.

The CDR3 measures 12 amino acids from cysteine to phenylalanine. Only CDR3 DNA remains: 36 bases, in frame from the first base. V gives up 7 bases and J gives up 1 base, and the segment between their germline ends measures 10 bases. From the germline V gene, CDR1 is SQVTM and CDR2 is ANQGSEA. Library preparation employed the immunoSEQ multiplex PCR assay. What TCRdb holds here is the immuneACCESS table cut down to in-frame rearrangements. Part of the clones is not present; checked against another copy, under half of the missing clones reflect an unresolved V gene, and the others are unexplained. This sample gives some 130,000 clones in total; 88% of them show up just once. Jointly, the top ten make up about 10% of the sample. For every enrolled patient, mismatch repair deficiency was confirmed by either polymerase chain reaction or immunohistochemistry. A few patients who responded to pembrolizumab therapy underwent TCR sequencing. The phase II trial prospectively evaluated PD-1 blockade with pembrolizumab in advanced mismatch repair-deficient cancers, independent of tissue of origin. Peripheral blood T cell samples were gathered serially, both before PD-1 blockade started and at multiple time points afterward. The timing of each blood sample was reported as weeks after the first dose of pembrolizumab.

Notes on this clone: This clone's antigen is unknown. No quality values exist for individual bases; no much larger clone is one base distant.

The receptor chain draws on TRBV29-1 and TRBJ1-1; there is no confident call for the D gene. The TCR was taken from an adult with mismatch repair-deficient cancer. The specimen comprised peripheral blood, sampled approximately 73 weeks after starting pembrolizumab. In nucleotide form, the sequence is TGCAGCGCCCCTGAGGGGAACACTGAAGCTTTCTTT. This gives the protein CSAPEGNTEAFF.